The source of this T cell receptor beta chain is a study of CD8 T cells in Susac syndrome. This clonotype was recorded only once. The CDR3 runs 14 residues. J gave up 7 bases and V 5 bases, and 7 bases lay outside the gene matches. From germline, CDR1 is LGHDT and CDR2 YNNKEL (reference sequence). From blood CD8+ and CD4+ T cells, TCR beta sequences were generated. TEMRA cells underwent FACS enrichment and CD8+ and CD4+ T cells underwent negative isolation. It was with random hexamers that roughly 0.5 to 1 ug RNA was reverse transcribed. Across 54 Vbeta and 13 Jbeta, TCR beta CDR3 was amplified with immunoSEQ multiplex PCR. From the immunoSEQ multiplex PCR reads, TCRdb called clonotypes with MiXCR, one entry per CDR3 protein. The sample yields 150,000 to 200,000 distinct CDR3 sequences, approximately 96% seen once.

The chain links TRBV3-1 to TRBJ1-1; 10 nucleotides agree with TRBD1. The sequence was collected from a human donor in good health. Sequencing was done on a sample of CD4+ T cells from PBMCs. The CDR3 loop reads CASSDRDRGLEAFF. The CDR3 DNA is TGTGCCAGCAGCGACCGGGACAGGGGTCTTGAAGCTTTCTTT.